These 16 T cell receptor beta chains were sequenced from one sample in a study of T-cell reconstitution after alpha-beta-depleted transplantation in children (TCRdb year 2016). Libraries came from PCR. TCRdb records Illumina HiSeq 2500 as the sequencer. Molecular barcoding was employed in the preparation of TCR libraries, with unique molecular identifiers being used to normalize TCRbeta repertoire quantification. TCRdb ran its own pipeline on the public reads, namely fastp trimming at Q25 and MiXCR clone calling, and kept in-frame beta chains. Every distinct CDR3 protein forms one entry, paired with its most common genes and DNA. This sample has around 600,000 distinct CDR3 sequences in its table, and over 15% of those were observed once. The ten largest clones add up to 1.1% of the sample. Sequences were derived from PBMCs from the stem cell graft donor, sampled from the stem cell graft. These receptor sequences come from a human donor who donated a stem cell graft to a child with acute myeloid leukemia.

This clonotype was counted many times. The V and J genes are TRBV20-1 and TRBJ1-2; D is uncertain. Germline CDR1 and CDR2: DFQATT and SNEGSKA (reference sequence). V lost 0 bases and J lost 2, with 13 bases in between. This CDR3 contains 15 residues. Written as DNA, the CDR3 is TGCAGTGCTAGAGACCAGGCCTCCGCGAACTATGGCTACACCTTC. Translated, it gives CSARDQASANYGYTF.

This clonotype has at least ten counts. This sequence joins TRBV20-1 and TRBJ2-1; 11 bases fit TRBD2. The J segment lost 3 bases and the V segment lost 6 bases, leaving 7 bases of the junction unmatched. This CDR3 has 15 amino acids. Germline CDR1 reads DFQATT; CDR2 reads SNEGSKA (reference sequence). CDR3 nucleotides: TGCAGTGCAGAGAGGGGACTAGCGGACTACAATGAGCAGTTCTTC. Protein: CSAERGLADYNEQFF.

V gene TRBV12-3 or TRBV12-4 combines with J gene TRBJ2-3, with D possibly being TRBD2 (5 bases). V was pared by 5 bases and J by 6 bases, with 12 bases between. The CDR3 extends over 13 amino acids. This CDR3 reads CASSAPTGDTQYF. The DNA for the CDR3 is TGTGCCAGCAGTGCCCCCACGGGGGATACGCAGTATTTT.

This clonotype was counted many times. The chain employs TRBV5-5 and TRBJ2-7; TRBD2 might be the D (5 bases). The V gene's germline CDR1 is SGHKS and CDR2 YYEKEE (reference sequence). The germline V and J ends were trimmed by 4 bases and 4 bases, with 12 bases remaining between them. This CDR3 spans 13 amino acids. The CDR3 region is CASSKEDRYEQYF. As DNA, the CDR3 is TGTGCCAGCAGCAAGGAGGATCGGTACGAGCAGTACTTC.

This clonotype was counted many times. The V and J genes are TRBV20-1 and TRBJ2-1; the match to TRBD2 covers 7 bases. CDR3 length: 15 amino acids. With 3 bases clipped from V and 7 bases from J, the junction kept 12 bases outside the gene matches. Germline V gene sequence: CDR1 DFQATT, CDR2 SNEGSKA (reference sequence). The DNA for the CDR3 is TGCAGTGCTAGTGATCAAGCGGGGTGGTTAAATGAGCAGTTCTTC. Amino acid sequence: CSASDQAGWLNEQFF.

This clonotype was seen at least ten times. The chain employs TRBV20-1 and TRBJ2-2, with 15 bases aligning to TRBD2. V gave up 1 base and J gave up 3 bases; unmatched junction bases: 6. There are 18 residues in the CDR3. CDR1 and CDR2 from the germline V gene are DFQATT and SNEGSKA (reference sequence). The CDR3 coding sequence is TGCAGTGCTAGAGGAAGGACTAGCGGGGGGGCCGACACCGGGGAGCTGTTTTTT. Its translation: CSARGRTSGGADTGELFF.

The V call is TRBV6-1, the J call TRBJ2-7, with 8 bases fitting TRBD1. The CDR3 covers 14 residues. The V segment lost 4 bases and the J segment 2 bases; nucleotides outside the gene matches: 4. Germline CDR1 is MNHNS and CDR2 is SASEGT. In DNA, the CDR3 is TGTGCCAGCAGTGGGAGGGGACAGGCCTACGAGCAGTACTTC. It specifies CASSGRGQAYEQYF.

This clonotype was counted at least ten times. This rearrangement joins TRBV25-1 to TRBJ1-6; TRBD1 agrees at 7 bases. The junction had 6 bases not matched to a gene; V was cut back by 8 bases and J by 11 bases. The CDR3 consists of 12 residues. In germline, CDR1 is MGHDK, CDR2 SYGVNS. The CDR3 DNA sequence: TGTGCCAGCGGGGACAGCCATGCACCCCTCCACTTT. It is translated as CASGDSHAPLHF.

The chain carries TRBV5-6 and TRBJ2-3; 10 bases fit TRBD2. V shed 1 base, J shed 4 bases, and the junction held 3 bases outside the gene matches. The V gene's germline CDR1 is SGHDT and CDR2 YYEEEE. CDR3 size: 15 residues. The CDR3, as DNA: TGTGCCAGCAGCTTGCTTAGCGGGGGGTCAGATACGCAGTATTTT. Translating it yields CASSLLSGGSDTQYF.

This chain uses TRBV9 with TRBJ2-5; TRBD2 might be the D (5 bases). The germline CDR1 and CDR2 sequences are SGDLS and YYNGEE. Trimming left V 0 bases short and J 4 bases short, with 10 bases between. CDR3 length: 14 residues. CDR3 amino acids: CASSVGAGGETQYF. The CDR3 DNA reads TGTGCCAGCAGCGTAGGGGCGGGTGGAGAGACCCAGTACTTC.

The chain carries TRBV29-1 and TRBJ2-1; possibly TRBD1 for D (6 bases). This CDR3 is built from 14 residues. Germline V CDR1 and CDR2: SQVTM, ANQGSEA. The V gene lost 5 bases and the J gene lost 8 bases, with 19 bases spanning the gap. The CDR3 nucleotides read TGCAGCGTTCTCCCCCCCATACAGGGACATGAGCAGTTCTTC. The encoded protein is CSVLPPIQGHEQFF.

This clonotype was recorded a few times. The chain couples TRBV30 to TRBJ1-5, with 10 bases fitting TRBD1. Germline CDR1 and CDR2: GTSNPN and SVGIG (reference sequence). Unmatched junction bases numbered 5, after V lost 5 bases and J lost 1 base. The length of the CDR3 is 15 residues. The CDR3 is CAWDRGLGSNQPQHF. Here the CDR3 DNA reads TGTGCCTGGGACAGGGGGCTTGGGAGCAATCAGCCCCAGCATTTT.

This clonotype was detected only a few times. The chain employs TRBV7-9 and TRBJ1-4; tentative D call: TRBD1 (6 bases). V was pared by 5 bases and J by 5 bases, with 12 bases between. The CDR3 runs 14 residues. Germline CDR1 is SEHNR and CDR2 is FQNEAQ (reference sequence). The CDR3 DNA is TGTGCCAGCAGCCTGGACAGACTGAATGAAAAACTGTTTTTT. Its translation is CASSLDRLNEKLFF.

This clonotype came up many times. The rearrangement links TRBV15 to TRBJ2-6; D uncertain. With 0 bases removed from V and 2 bases from J, the gap between germline ends came to 14 bases. Germline-derived CDR1 and CDR2 are LNHNV and YYDKDF (reference sequence). This CDR3 is built from 18 residues. CDR3 bases: TGTGCCACCAGCAGAGAGGGCCTCCAACCCACTGGGGCCAACGTCCTGACTTTC. This translates into CATSREGLQPTGANVLTF.

Ten or more counts support this clonotype. The rearrangement links TRBV5-5 to TRBJ2-1, with D unresolved. This CDR3 comprises 15 residues. In germline, CDR1 is SGHKS, CDR2 YYEKEE (reference sequence). Trimming shortened V by 2 bases and J by 0 bases, and 9 bases separated the two germline ends. The CDR3 spells CASSLWADSYNEQFF. The CDR3 region has the DNA TGTGCCAGCAGCTTATGGGCGGACTCCTACAATGAGCAGTTCTTC.

This clonotype was observed a handful of times. The V gene is TRBV5-3, the J gene TRBJ2-3; D tentatively reads TRBD1 or TRBD2 (5 bases each). TRBV5-3 is treated as an ORF (open reading frame) with a function not yet certain. Trimming shortened V by 2 bases and J by 8 bases, and 15 bases separated the two germline ends. This CDR3 spans 14 amino acids. DNA for the CDR3: TGTGCCAGAAGCTTCCGGGACGATCGGGCTACGCAGTATTTT. It yields the protein CARSFRDDRATQYF.